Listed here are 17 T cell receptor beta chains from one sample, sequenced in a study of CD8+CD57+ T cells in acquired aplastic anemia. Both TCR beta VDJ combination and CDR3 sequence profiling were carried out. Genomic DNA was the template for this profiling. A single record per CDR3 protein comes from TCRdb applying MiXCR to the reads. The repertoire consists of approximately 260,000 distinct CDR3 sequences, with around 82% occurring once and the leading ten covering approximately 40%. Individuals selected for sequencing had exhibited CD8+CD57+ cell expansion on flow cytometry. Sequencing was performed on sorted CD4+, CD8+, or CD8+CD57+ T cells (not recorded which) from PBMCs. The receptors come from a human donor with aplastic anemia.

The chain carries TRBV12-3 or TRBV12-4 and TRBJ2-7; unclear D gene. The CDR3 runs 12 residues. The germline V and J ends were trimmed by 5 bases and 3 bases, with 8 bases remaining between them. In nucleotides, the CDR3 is TGTGCCAGCAGTCGCGATATCTACGAGCAGTACTTC. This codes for CASSRDIYEQYF.

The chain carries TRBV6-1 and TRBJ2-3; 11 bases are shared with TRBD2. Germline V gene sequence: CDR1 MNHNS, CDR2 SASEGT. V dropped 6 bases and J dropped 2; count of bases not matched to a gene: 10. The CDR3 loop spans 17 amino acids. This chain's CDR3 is CASSEPSGGLPTDTQYF. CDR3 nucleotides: TGTGCCAGCAGCGAACCTAGCGGGGGGCTCCCCACAGATACGCAGTATTTT.

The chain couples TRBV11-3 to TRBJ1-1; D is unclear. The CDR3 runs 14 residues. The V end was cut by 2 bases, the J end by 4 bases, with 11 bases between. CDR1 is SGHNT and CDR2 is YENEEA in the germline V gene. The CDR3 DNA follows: TGTGCCAGCAGCTTACGGTTCTCAGCCACTGAAGCTTTCTTT. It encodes CASSLRFSATEAFF.

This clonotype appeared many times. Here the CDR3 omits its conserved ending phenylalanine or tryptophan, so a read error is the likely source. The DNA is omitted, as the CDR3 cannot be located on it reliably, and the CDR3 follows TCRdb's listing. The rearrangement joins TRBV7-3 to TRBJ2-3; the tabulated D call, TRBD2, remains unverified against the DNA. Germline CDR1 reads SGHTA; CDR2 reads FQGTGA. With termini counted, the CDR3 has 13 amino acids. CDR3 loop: CASSSSGTWGETH.

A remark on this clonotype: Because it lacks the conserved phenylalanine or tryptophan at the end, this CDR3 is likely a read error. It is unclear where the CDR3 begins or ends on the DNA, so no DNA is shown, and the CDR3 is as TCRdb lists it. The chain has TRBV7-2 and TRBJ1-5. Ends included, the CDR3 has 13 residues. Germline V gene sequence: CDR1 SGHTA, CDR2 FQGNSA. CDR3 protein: CASSFTGSPAKHY.

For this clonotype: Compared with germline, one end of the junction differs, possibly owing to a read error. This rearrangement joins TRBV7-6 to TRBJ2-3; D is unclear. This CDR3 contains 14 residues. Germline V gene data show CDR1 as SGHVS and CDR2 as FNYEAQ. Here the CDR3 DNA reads TGTGCCAGCGCCGTGTGGCTCACCTACGATCAGTACTTCTTT. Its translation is CASAVWLTYDQYFF.

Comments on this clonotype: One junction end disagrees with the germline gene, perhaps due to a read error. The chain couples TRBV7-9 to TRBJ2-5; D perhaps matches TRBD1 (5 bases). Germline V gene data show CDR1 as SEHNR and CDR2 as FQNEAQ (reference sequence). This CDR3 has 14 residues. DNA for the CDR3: TGTGCCACCAGCAGAGACAGCAAGCAAGAGACCCAAGCTTTC. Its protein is CATSRDSKQETQAF.

The CDR3 bases are TGTGCCAGCAGCTTGATGGTAGCGGATTACAATGAGCAGTTCTTC. This gives the protein CASSLMVADYNEQFF. J is TRBJ2-1 and V is TRBV5-4, with a tentative D call TRBD2 (6 bases). CDR1 and CDR2 (germline): SGHNT, YYREEE (reference sequence). This CDR3 comprises 15 residues. V was shortened by 1 base and J by 4 bases, with 12 bases between the two germline ends. The variable domain in full, with the rest retrieved from reference TRBV5-4 and TRBJ2-1, is ETGVTQSPTHLIKTRGQQVTLRCSSQSGHNTVSWYQQALGQGPQFIFQYYREEENGRGNFPPRFSGLQFPNYSSELNVNALELDDSALYLCASSLMVADYNEQFFGPGTRLTVL.

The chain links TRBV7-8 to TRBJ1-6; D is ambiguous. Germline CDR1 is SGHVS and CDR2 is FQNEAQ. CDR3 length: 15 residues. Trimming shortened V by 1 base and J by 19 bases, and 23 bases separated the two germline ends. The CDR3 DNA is TGTGCCAGCAGCTTAGGCGGAGGTCCCGGTACGCAGTATCACTTT. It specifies CASSLGGGPGTQYHF. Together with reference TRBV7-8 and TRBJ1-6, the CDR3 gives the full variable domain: GAGVSQSPRYKVAKRGQDVALRCDPISGHVSLFWYQQALGQGPEFLTYFQNEAQLDKSGLPSDRFFAERPEGSVSTLKIQRTQQEDSAVYLCASSLGGGPGTQYHFGNGTRLTVT.

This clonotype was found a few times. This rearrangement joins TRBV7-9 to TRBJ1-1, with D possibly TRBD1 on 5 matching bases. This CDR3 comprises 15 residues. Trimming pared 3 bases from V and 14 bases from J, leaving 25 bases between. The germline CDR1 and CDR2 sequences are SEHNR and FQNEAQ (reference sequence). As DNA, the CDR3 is TGTGCCAGCAGCTTTCATAGAAGCGGGGGGACTGAAGAGTTCTTT. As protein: CASSFHRSGGTEEFF. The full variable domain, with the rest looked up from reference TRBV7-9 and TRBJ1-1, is DTGVSQNPRHKITKRGQNVTFRCDPISEHNRLYWYRQTLGQGPEFLTYFQNEAQLEKSRLLSDRFSAERPKGSFSTLEIQRTEQGDSAMYLCASSFHRSGGTEEFFGQGTRLTVV.

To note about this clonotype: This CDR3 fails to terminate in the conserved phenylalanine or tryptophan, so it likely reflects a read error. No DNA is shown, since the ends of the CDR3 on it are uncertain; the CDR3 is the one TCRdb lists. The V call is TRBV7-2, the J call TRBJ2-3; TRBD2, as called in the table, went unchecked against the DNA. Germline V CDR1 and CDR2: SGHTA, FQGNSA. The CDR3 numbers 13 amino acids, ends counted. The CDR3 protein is CASGYTDLGKRHG.

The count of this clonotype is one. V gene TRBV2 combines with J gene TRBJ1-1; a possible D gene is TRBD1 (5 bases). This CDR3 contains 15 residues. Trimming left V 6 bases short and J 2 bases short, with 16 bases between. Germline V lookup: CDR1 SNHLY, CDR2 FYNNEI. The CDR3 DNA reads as TGTGCCAGCAGCTTAGCTCAGACAGATAACACTGAAGCTTTCTTT. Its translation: CASSLAQTDNTEAFF. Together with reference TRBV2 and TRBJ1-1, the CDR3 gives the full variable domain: EPEVTQTPSHQVTQMGQEVILRCVPISNHLYFYWYRQILGQKVEFLVSFYNNEISEKSEIFDDQFSVERPDGSNFTLKIRSTKLEDSAMYFCASSLAQTDNTEAFFGQGTRLTVV.

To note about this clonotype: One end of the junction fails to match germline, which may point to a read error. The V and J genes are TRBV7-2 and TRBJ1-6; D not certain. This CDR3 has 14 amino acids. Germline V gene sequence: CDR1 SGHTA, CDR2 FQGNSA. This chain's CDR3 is CASSLAGGTYTHHF. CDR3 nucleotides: TGTGCCAGCAGCTTAGCGGGAGGTACCTATACCCACCATTTT.

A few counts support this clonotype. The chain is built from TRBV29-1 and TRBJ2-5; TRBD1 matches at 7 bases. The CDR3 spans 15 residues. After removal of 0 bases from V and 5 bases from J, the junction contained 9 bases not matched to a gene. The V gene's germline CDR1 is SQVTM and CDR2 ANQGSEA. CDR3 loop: CSVEDLQGIGETQYF. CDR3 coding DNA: TGCAGCGTTGAAGATCTACAGGGGATCGGGGAGACCCAGTACTTC.

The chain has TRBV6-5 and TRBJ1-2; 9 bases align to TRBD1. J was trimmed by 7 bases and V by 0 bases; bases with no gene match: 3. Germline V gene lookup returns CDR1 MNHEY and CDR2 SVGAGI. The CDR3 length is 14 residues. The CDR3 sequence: CASSYSGQGSGYTF. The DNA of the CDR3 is TGTGCCAGCAGTTACTCGGGACAGGGATCTGGCTACACCTTC.

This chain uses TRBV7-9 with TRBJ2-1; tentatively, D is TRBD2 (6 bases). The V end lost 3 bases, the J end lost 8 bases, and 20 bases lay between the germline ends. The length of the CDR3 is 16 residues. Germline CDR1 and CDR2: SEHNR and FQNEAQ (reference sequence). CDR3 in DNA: TGTGCCAGCAGCTTTCATTTGAGCGGGCGAGGCGATGAGCAGTTCTTC. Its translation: CASSFHLSGRGDEQFF.

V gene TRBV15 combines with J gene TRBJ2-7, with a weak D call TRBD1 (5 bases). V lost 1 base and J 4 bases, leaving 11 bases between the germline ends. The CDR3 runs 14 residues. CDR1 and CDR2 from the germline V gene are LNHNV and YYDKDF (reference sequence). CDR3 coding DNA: TGTGCCACCAGCAGAGTTCGTGGGGCTTACGAGCAGTACTTC. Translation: CATSRVRGAYEQYF.